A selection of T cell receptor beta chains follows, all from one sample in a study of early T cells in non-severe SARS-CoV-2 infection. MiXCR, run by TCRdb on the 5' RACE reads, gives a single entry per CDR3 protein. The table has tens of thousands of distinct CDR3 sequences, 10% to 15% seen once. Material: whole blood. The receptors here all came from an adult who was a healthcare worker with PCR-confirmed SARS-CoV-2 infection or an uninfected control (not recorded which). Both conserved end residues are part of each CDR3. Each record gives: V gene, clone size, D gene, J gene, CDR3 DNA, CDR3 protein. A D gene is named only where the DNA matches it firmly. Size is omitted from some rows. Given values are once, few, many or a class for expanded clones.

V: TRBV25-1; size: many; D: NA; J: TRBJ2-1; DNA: TGTGCCAGCAGTCCCAGGGTCGCCGGCGACAATGAGCAGTTCTTC; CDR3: CASSPRVAGDNEQFF
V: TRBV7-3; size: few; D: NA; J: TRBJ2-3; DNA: TGTGCCAGCAGCTTAGGGTTGACGGGGGCCGCAGATACGCAGTATTTT; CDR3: CASSLGLTGAADTQYF
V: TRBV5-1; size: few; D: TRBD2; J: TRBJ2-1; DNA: TGCGCCAGCGGGAGACTAGCGAGTCTGAATGAGCAGTTCTTC; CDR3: CASGRLASLNEQFF
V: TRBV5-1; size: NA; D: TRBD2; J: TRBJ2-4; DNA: TGCGCCAGCAGCCCCGGGCTAGCGGCCGCCAAAAACATTCAGTACTTC; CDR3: CASSPGLAAAKNIQYF
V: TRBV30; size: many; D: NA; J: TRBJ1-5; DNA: TGTGCCTGCCGTGTCGAGCGCAATCAGCCCCAGCATTTT; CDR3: CACRVERNQPQHF
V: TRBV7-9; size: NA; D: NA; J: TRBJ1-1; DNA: TGTGCCAGCAGCTTACAGGGAGACCCCGAAGCTTTCTTT; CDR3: CASSLQGDPEAFF
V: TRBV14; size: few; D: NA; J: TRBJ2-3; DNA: TGTGCCAGCAGCCACTCCCGGAGGGTCCCAGATACGCAGTATTTT; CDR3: CASSHSRRVPDTQYF
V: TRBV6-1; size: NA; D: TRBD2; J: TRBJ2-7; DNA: TGTGCCAGCAGGGCCAAGCGGGGGGCCCCCACCTCCGAGCAGTACTTC; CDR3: CASRAKRGAPTSEQYF
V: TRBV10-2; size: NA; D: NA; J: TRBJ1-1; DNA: TGCGCCAGCAGTAAGACACAGATGAACACTGAAGCTTTCTTT; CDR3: CASSKTQMNTEAFF
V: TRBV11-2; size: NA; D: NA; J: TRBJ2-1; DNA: TGTGCCAGCAGCTTACAGGAAATACGGAGGAATGAGCAGTTCTTC; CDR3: CASSLQEIRRNEQFF
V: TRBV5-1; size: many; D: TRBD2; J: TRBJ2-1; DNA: TGCGCCAGCAGCCTCACAACTAGCGGGGGGGCCAGTGATGAGCAGTTCTTC; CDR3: CASSLTTSGGASDEQFF
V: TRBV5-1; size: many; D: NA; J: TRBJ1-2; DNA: TGCGCCAGCAGCCAGGACGTAAATAACTATGGCTACACCTTC; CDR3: CASSQDVNNYGYTF
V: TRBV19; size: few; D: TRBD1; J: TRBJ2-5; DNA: TGTGCCAGTAGACAGGGGTACCAAGAGACCCAGTACTTC; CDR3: CASRQGYQETQYF
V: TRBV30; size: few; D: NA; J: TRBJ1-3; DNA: TGTGCCTGGAAACCATTCGGGTCCGGAAACACCATATATTTT; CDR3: CAWKPFGSGNTIYF
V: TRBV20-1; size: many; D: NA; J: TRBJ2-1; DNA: TGCAGTGCTAGTAGAGCAGGCAAATTAACCTACAATGAGCAGTTCTTC; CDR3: CSASRAGKLTYNEQFF
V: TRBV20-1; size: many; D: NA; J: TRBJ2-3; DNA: TGCAGTCCCAACGGGGGGCTGGATACGCAGTATTTT; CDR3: CSPNGGLDTQYF
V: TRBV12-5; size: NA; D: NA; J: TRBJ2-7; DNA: TGTGCTAGTGGTTTGGTACTGGGCGAGCAGTACTTC; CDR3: CASGLVLGEQYF
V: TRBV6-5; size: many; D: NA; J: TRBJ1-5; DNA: TGTGCCAGCAGGGGAGGCAATCAGCCCCAGCATTTT; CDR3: CASRGGNQPQHF
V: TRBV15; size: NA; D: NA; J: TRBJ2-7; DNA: TGTGCCACCAGCATAGAGTTGAGCTCCTACGAGCAGTACTTC; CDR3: CATSIELSSYEQYF
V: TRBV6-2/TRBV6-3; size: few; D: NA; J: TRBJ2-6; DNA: TGTGCCAGCAGTATAGTACGCGGGGCCTCGTCCTCTGGGGCCAACGTCCTGACTTTC; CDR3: CASSIVRGASSSGANVLTF
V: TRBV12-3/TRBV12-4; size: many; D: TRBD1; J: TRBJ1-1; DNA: TGTGCCAGCAGCTTGGACCGTCCAGGGGGCGCAGGGGTGGGTGAAGCTTTCTTT; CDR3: CASSLDRPGGAGVGEAFF
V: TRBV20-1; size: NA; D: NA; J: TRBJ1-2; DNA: TGCAGTGCTAGGGCTCTGGCTTCTGGCTATGGCTACACCTTC; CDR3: CSARALASGYGYTF
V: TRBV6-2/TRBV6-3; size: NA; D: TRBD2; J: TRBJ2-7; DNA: TGTGCCAGCAGTTACCTATGGACTAGCGGGGGCTACGAGCAGTACTTC; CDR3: CASSYLWTSGGYEQYF
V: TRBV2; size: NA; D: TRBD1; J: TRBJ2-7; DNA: TGTGCCAGCAGTTCCCTAGGTGCAAGAGGACAGGCGAGCTCCTACGAGCAGTACTTC; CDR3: CASSSLGARGQASSYEQYF